This TCR beta chain was captured by sequencing in a study of blood T cell repertoires in COVID-19. The V gene lost 1 base and the J gene lost 5 bases, with 14 bases spanning the gap. The CDR3 is made up of 15 amino acids. The table came from immunoSEQ multiplex PCR; TCRdb's copy has only in-frame clones and leaves some out. The sample yields 250,000 or so clones, around 88% seen once. This TCR derives from a woman in her thirties or forties with acute COVID-19. Input material: PBMCs or T cells enriched from blood (not recorded which). The V and J genes are TRBV5-3 and TRBJ2-3; D is possibly TRBD2 (6 bases). TRBV5-3 counts as an open reading frame of uncertain function. The CDR3 reads CARSLPGVGGDTQYF. CDR3 DNA sequence: TGTGCCAGAAGCTTGCCGGGAGTGGGGGGAGATACGCAGTATTTT.